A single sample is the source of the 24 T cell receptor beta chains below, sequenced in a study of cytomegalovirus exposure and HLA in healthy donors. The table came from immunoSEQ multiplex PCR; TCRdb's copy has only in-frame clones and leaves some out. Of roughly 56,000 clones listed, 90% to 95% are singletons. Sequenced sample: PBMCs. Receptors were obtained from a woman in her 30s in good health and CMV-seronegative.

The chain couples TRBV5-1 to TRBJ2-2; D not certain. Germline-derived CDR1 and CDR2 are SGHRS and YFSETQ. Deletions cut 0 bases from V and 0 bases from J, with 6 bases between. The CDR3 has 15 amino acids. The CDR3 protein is CASSLASANTGELFF. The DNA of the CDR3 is TGCGCCAGCAGCTTGGCCAGTGCGAACACCGGGGAGCTGTTTTTT.

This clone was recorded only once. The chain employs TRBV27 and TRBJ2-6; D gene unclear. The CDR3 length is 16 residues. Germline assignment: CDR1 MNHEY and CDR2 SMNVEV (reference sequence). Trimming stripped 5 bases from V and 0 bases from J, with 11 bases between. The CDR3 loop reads CASSRVLDSGANVLTF. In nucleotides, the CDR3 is TGTGCCAGCAGTCGCGTTCTTGACTCTGGGGCCAACGTCCTGACTTTC. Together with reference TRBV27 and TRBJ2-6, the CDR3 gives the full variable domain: EAQVTQNPRYLITVTGKKLTVTCSQNMNHEYMSWYRQDPGLGLRQIYYSMNVEVTDKGDVPEGYKVSRKEKRNFPLILESPSPNQTSLYFCASSRVLDSGANVLTFGAGSRLTVL.

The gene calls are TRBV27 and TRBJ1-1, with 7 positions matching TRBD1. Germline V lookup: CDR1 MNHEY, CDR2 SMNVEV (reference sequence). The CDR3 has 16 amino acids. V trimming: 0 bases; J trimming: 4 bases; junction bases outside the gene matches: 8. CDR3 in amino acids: CASSLSPEGAATEAFF. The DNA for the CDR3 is TGTGCCAGCAGTTTATCCCCGGAGGGGGCCGCCACTGAAGCTTTCTTT.

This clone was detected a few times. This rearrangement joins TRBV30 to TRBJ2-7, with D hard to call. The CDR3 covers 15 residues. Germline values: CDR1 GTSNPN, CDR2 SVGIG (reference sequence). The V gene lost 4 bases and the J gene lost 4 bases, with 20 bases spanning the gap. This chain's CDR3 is CAWIIYQTDGYEQYF. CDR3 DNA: TGTGCCTGGATAATCTACCAGACTGACGGGTACGAGCAGTACTTC.

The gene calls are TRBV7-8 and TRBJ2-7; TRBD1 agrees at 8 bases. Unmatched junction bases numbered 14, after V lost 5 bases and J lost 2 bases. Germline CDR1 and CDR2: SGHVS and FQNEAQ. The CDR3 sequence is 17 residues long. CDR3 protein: CASSTDRGLALTYEQYF. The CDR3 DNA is TGTGCCAGCAGCACAGACAGGGGCCTAGCTCTTACCTACGAGCAGTACTTC.

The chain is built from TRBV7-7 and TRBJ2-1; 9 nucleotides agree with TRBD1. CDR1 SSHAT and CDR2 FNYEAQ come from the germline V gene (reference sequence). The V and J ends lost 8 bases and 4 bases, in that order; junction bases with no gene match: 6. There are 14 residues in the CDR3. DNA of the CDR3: TGTGCCAGCTCACCACAGGGGGCGTACAATGAGCAGTTCTTC. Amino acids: CASSPQGAYNEQFF.

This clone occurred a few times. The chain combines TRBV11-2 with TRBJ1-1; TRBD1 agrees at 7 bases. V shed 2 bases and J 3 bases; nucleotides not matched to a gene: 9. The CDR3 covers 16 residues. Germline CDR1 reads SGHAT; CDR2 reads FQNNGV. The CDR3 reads CASSLTSGQQDTEAFF. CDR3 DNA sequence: TGTGCCAGCAGCTTAACCTCGGGACAGCAGGACACTGAAGCTTTCTTT.

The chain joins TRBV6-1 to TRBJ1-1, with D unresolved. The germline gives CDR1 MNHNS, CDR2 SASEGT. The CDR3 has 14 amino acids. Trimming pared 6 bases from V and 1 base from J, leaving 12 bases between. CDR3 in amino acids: CASREIAQNTEAFF. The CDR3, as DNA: TGTGCCAGCAGAGAAATAGCCCAGAACACTGAAGCTTTCTTT.

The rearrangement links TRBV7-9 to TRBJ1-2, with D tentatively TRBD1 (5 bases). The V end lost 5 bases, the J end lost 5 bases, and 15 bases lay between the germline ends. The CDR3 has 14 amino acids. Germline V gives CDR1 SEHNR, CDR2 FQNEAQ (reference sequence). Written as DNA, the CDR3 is TGTGCCAGCAGCCTACCGACAGAGAGATATGGCTACACCTTC. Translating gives CASSLPTERYGYTF.

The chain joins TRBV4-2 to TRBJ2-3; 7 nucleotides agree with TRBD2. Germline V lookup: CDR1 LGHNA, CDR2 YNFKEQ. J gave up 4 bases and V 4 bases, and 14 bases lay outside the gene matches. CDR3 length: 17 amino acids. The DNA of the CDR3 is TGTGCCAGCAGCCGGTACGCGGGGCGGGAGCGATCAGATACGCAGTATTTT. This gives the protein CASSRYAGRERSDTQYF.

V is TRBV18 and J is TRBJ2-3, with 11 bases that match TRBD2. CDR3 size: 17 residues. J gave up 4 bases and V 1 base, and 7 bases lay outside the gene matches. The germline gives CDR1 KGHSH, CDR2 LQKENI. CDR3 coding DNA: TGTGCCAGCTCACCACTTACTAGCGGGAGTTGGGCAGATACGCAGTATTTT. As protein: CASSPLTSGSWADTQYF. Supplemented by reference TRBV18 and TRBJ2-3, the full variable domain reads NAGVMQNPRHLVRRRGQEARLRCSPMKGHSHVYWYRQLPEEGLKFMVYLQKENIIDESGMPKERFSAEFPKEGPSILRIQQVVRGDSAAYFCASSPLTSGSWADTQYFGPGTRLTVL.

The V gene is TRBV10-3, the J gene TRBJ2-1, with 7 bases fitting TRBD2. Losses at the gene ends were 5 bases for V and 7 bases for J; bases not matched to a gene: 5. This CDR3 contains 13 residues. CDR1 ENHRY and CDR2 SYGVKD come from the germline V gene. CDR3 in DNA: TGTGCCATCAGTAGGGACTACGGGAATGAGCAGTTCTTC. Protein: CAISRDYGNEQFF.

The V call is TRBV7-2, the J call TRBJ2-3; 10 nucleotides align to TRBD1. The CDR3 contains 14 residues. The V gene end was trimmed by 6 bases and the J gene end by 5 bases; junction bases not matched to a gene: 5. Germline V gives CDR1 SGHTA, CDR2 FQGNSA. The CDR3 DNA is TGTGCCAGCAGGAGACAGGGGGCCTTAGATACGCAGTATTTT. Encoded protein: CASRRQGALDTQYF.

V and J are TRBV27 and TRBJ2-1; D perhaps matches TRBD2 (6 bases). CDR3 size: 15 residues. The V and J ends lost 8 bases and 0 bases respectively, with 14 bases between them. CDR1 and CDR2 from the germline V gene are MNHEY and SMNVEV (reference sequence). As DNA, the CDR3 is TGTGCCAGCGGCAAGCCGGGAGACTCCTACAATGAGCAGTTCTTC. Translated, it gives CASGKPGDSYNEQFF.

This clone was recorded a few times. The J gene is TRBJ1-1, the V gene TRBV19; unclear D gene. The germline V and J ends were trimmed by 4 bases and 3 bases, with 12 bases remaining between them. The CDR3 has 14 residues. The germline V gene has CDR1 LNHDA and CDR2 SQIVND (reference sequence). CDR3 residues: CASSTGGWDTEAFF. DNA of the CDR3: TGTGCCAGTAGTACAGGAGGCTGGGACACTGAAGCTTTCTTT.

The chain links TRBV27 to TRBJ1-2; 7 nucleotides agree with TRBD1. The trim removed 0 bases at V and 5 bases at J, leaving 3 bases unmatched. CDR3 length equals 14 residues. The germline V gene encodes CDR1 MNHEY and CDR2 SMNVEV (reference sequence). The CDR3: CASSLSGGRYGYTF. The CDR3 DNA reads TGTGCCAGCAGTTTATCAGGGGGCCGGTATGGCTACACCTTC.

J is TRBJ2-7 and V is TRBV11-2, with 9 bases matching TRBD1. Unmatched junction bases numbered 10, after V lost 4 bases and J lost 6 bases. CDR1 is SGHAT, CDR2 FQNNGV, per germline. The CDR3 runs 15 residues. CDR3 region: CASSYSGDRGFEQYF. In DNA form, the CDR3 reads TGTGCCAGCAGCTATTCCGGCGACAGGGGGTTCGAGCAGTACTTC. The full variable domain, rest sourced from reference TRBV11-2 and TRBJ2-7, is EAGVAQSPRYKIIEKRQSVAFWCNPISGHATLYWYQQILGQGPKLLIQFQNNGVVDDSQLPKDRFSAERLKGVDSTLKIQPAKLEDSAVYLCASSYSGDRGFEQYFGPGTRLTVT.

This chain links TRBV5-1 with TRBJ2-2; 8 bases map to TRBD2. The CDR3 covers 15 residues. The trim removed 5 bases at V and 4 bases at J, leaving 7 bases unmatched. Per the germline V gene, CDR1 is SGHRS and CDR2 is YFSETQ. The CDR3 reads CASSSGTSSTGELFF. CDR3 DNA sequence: TGCGCCAGCAGTTCCGGGACTAGTAGCACCGGGGAGCTGTTTTTT.

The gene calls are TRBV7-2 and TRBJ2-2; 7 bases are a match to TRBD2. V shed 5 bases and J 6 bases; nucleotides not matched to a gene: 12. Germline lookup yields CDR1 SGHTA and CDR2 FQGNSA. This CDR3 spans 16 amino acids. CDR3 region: CASSPREGLNAGELFF. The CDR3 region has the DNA TGTGCCAGCAGCCCGAGGGAGGGGTTGAATGCCGGGGAGCTGTTTTTT. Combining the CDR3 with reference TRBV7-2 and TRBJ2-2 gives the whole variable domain GAGVSQSPSNKVTEKGKDVELRCDPISGHTALYWYRQSLGQGLEFLIYFQGNSAPDKSGLPSDRFSAERTGGSVSTLTIQRTQQEDSAVYLCASSPREGLNAGELFFGEGSRLTVL.

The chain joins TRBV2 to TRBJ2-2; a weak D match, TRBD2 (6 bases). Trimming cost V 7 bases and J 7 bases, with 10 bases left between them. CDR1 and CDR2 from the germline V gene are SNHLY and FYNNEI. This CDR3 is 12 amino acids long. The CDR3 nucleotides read TGTGCCAGCAATGGGGGGATCGGGGAGCTGTTTTTT. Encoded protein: CASNGGIGELFF.

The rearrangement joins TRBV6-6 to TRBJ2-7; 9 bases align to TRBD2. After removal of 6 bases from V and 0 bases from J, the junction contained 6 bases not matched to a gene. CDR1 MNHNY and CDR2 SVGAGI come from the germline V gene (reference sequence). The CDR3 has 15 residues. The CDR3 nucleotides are TGTGCCAGCAGCCTAAATAGCGGGAGCTCCTACGAGCAGTACTTC. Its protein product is CASSLNSGSSYEQYF.

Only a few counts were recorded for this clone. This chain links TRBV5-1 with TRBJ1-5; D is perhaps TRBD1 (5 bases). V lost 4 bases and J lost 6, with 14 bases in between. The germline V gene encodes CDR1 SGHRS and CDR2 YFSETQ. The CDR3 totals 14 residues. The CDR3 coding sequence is TGCGCCAGCAGCACAGGTGAAACGGGTCAGCCCCAGCATTTT. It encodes CASSTGETGQPQHF.

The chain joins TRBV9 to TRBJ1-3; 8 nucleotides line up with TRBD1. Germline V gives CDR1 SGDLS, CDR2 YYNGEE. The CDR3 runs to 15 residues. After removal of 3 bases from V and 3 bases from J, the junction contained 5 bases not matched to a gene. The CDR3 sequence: CASSGFTGGGNTIYF. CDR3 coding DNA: TGTGCCAGCAGCGGTTTCACAGGGGGTGGAAACACCATATATTTT.

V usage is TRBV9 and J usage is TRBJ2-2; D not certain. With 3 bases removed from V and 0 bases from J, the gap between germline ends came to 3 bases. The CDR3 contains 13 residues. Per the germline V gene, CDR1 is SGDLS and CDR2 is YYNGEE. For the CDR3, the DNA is TGTGCCAGCAGCGCTTCGAACACCGGGGAGCTGTTTTTT. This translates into CASSASNTGELFF.